This T cell receptor beta chain was captured by sequencing in a study of CD8 T cells in ankylosing spondylitis. Quantitative 5'-RACE with molecular barcodes produced the TCR beta libraries. TCRdb independently ran MiXCR on the 5' RACE reads; one entry per CDR3 protein. The sample contains fewer than 400,000 distinct CDR3 sequences, over 12% of which appear only once. This CDR3 has 14 amino acids. Germline V gene data show CDR1 as LGHNA and CDR2 as YNFKEQ. The ends were cut back, 1 base at V and 3 bases at J, with 10 bases in the middle. This sequence was found in a male donor with ankylosing spondylitis or in good health (not recorded which). V usage is TRBV4-2 and J usage is TRBJ2-7; D is perhaps TRBD2 (5 bases). The source material was blood, either unsorted or a sorted T cell fraction (not recorded which). The CDR3 reads CASSQGRTGYEQYF. CDR3 nucleotide sequence: TGTGCCAGCAGCCAAGGGAGGACGGGCTACGAGCAGTACTTC.